The sequence of this T cell receptor beta chain was determined in a study of blood T cell repertoires in COVID-19. In the source study's methods: Reference gene primer amplification yielded estimated nucleated cell counts. The assay was immunoSEQ multiplex PCR, and TCRdb's table has in-frame clones only and misses some. V, J and clone size reflect that table, while D and trimming were determined from the DNA. Of about 100,000 clones in the sample, 60% to 85% were seen once. This clone occurred a few times. The junction and the germline gene differ at one end; a read error may be behind it. Germline loops: CDR1 SGHRS, CDR2 YFSETQ. The CDR3 has 13 residues.

This receptor was identified in a woman aged 80 or over with active or convalescent COVID-19. Material for sequencing was peripheral blood. This chain uses TRBV5-1 with TRBJ1-1, with unresolved D. This CDR3 reads CASSMWGGIEAFF. The CDR3 DNA is TGTGCCAGCAGCATGTGGGGAGGGATTGAAGCTTTCTTT.